This TCR beta chain was observed in a study of blood T cell repertoires in COVID-19. The wider study: The analysed material was cDNA or gDNA that came from T cells, B-cell-depleted T cells, or PBMCs.

Repertoires were generated with immunoSEQ multiplex PCR, while TCRdb's copy carries only in-frame clones and drops some. The data contain about 71,000 clones, roughly 87% of them singletons. This clonotype was sampled from a woman of 80 years or more with acute or convalescent COVID-19. The sample consisted of peripheral blood.

DNA of the CDR3: TGTGCCAGCAGCTCCCTACGAGGGTTAGGGGAGACCCAGTACTTC. Translating it yields CASSSLRGLGETQYF. The chain uses TRBV9 and TRBJ2-5, with D possibly being TRBD2 (5 bases). This CDR3 is 15 amino acids long. CDR1 SGDLS and CDR2 YYNGEE come from the germline V gene. Trimming pared 4 bases from V and 5 bases from J, leaving 18 bases between. Full variable domain (outside the CDR3, taken from reference TRBV9 and TRBJ2-5): DSGVTQTPKHLITATGQRVTLRCSPRSGDLSVYWYQQSLDQGLQFLIQYYNGEERAKGNILERFSAQQFPDLHSELNLSSLELGDSALYFCASSSLRGLGETQYFGPGTRLLVL.